This is a list of T cell receptor beta chains from one sample in a study of CXCR3-negative and CXCR3-positive naive CD8 T cells. TCRdb re-called the 5' RACE reads and gives one entry per CDR3 protein, without DNA. This listing includes approximately 66,000 distinct CDR3 sequences. Sample: naive CXCR3- CD8+ T cells from blood. Receptors were obtained from a human donor in good health. Some clones in this sample may be carry-over from other donors' samples. Both conserved end residues are part of each CDR3. Clone sizes are given selectively: once, few, many, or a class where the clone is expanded.

clone_size	v_call	j_call	cdr3_aa
-	TRBV7-3	TRBJ1-1	CASSLMQGMNTEAFF
-	TRBV6-5	TRBJ2-3	CASSAGATSGRALTDTQYF
-	TRBV6-5	TRBJ2-2	CASSYGPTANTGELFF
-	TRBV10-2	TRBJ2-7	CASSEQGDGNEQYF
-	TRBV5-1	TRBJ2-7	CASSEGRVYEQYF
-	TRBV28	TRBJ2-3	CASSTADRGLIDTQYF
-	TRBV28	TRBJ2-6	CASSSPSLSGANVLTF
-	TRBV7-9	TRBJ2-7	CASSSDRTNYEQYF
-	TRBV12-3/TRBV12-4	TRBJ2-1	CASSSSGGGTYNEQFF
-	TRBV11-2	TRBJ2-2	CASSSAPANTGELFF
-	TRBV27	TRBJ2-7	CASSLKSTNEQYF
-	TRBV29-1	TRBJ2-5	CSVEEGRTQYF
-	TRBV10-3	TRBJ1-5	CAISERTGSNQPQHF
-	TRBV15	TRBJ1-5	CATSREQGPQPQHF
-	TRBV28	TRBJ1-1	CASSLPGQGRQAFF
-	TRBV29-1	TRBJ2-3	CSVAGTGVADTQYF
-	TRBV7-9	TRBJ2-1	CASSPRTSGSTEQFF
-	TRBV25-1	TRBJ2-1	CASSGREPGSGRFTNEQFF
medium-sized	TRBV28	TRBJ1-5	CASATGGSNQPQHF
-	TRBV5-5	TRBJ2-3	CASSSWRSVVDTQYF
-	TRBV7-6	TRBJ1-2	CASSLGLNPNYGYTF
-	TRBV7-9	TRBJ2-7	CASSSPTNYEQYF
-	TRBV11-2	TRBJ2-7	CASSLYFEHEQYF
-	TRBV7-9	TRBJ1-1	CASSFESSEAFF
-	TRBV29-1	TRBJ2-5	CSVEDLESLGETQYF
-	TRBV3-1	TRBJ2-2	CASSLTRTITNTGELFF
-	TRBV7-3	TRBJ2-1	CASSLGLAGMNEQFF
-	TRBV12-3/TRBV12-4	TRBJ1-1	CASSFRWTEAFF
-	TRBV5-4	TRBJ2-4	CASSFSWDTKNIQYF
-	TRBV7-9	TRBJ2-2	CASSSRTYGDLTGELFF
-	TRBV9	TRBJ2-1	CASSPQGSPHEQFF
-	TRBV20-1	TRBJ2-3	CSATRTGLGATQYF
-	TRBV29-1	TRBJ2-2	CSVEGSGTGELFF
-	TRBV7-3	TRBJ2-1	CASSSGGGNEQFF
-	TRBV28	TRBJ2-2	CASSREYGELFF
-	TRBV7-8	TRBJ2-5	CASRFAGGFQETQYF
-	TRBV5-1	TRBJ2-7	CASSLTGAYEQYF